The source of this T cell receptor (beta chain) is a study of T cell changes during pregnancy in multiple sclerosis. The CDR3 runs to 15 residues. Looked up from germline, CDR1 is SGHRS and CDR2 is YFSETQ. The germline V and J ends were trimmed by 4 bases and 4 bases, with 14 bases remaining between them. The assay was immunoSEQ multiplex PCR, and TCRdb's table has in-frame clones only and misses some. The sample has nearly 110,000 clones; around 93% are singletons. The material was peripheral blood, obtained in the third trimester of pregnancy. The rearrangement uses TRBV5-1 and TRBJ2-2, with TRBD2 as a possible D gene (5 bases). The TCR comes from a female donor in good health, enrolled as a control in a pregnancy study. DNA for the CDR3: TGCGCCAGCAGCCCCGGCGGGCAACCCACCGGGGAGCTGTTTTTT. It encodes CASSPGGQPTGELFF.